The 21 T cell receptor beta chains below were found in one sample sequenced in a study of T cells in Graves' hyperthyroidism and ophthalmopathy. What was amplified from RNA transcripts were TCR beta CDR3 regions. The primer set for the first-round RT-PCR of the TCR CDR3 was HTBI. Using its own MiXCR run on the multiplex PCR reads, TCRdb lists one record per CDR3 protein. The sample contains about 160,000 distinct CDR3 sequences, less than 10% of which appear only once. Sequenced input: blood. The receptors stem from a woman aged 18 to 35 with Graves' hyperthyroidism that later progressed to Graves' ophthalmopathy.

This clonotype has ten or more counts. The chain uses TRBV5-8 and TRBJ2-7; TRBD1 matches 9 bases. The CDR3 is made up of 14 amino acids. J gave up 2 bases and V 4 bases, and 4 bases lay outside the gene matches. Looked up from germline, CDR1 is SGHTS and CDR2 is YDEGEE. The CDR3 is CASSKHRGPYEQYF. The CDR3 bases are TGTGCCAGCAGCAAACACAGGGGGCCCTACGAGCAGTACTTC. Looking up the rest from reference TRBV5-8 and TRBJ2-7 gives the full variable domain: EAGVTQSPTHLIKTRGQQATLRCSPISGHTSVYWYQQALGLGLQFLLWYDEGEERNRGNFPPRFSGRQFPNYSSELNVNALELEDSALYLCASSKHRGPYEQYFGPGTRLTVT.

Ten or more counts support this clonotype. The rearrangement joins TRBV29-1 to TRBJ2-1; the match to TRBD2 covers 7 bases. From germline, CDR1 is SQVTM and CDR2 ANQGSEA. V shed 2 bases, J shed 7 bases, and the junction held 5 bases outside the gene matches. There are 13 residues in the CDR3. CDR3: CSVEPGLSNEQFF. For the CDR3, the DNA is TGCAGCGTTGAACCGGGACTATCTAATGAGCAGTTCTTC.

This chain joins TRBV6-2 or TRBV6-3 and TRBJ2-7; D remains unclear. The CDR3 is made up of 16 amino acids. Trimming shortened V by 3 bases and J by 2 bases, and 17 bases separated the two germline ends. Germline assignment: CDR1 MNHEY and CDR2 SVGEGT. CDR3 sequence (DNA): TGTGCCAGCAGTTATGCCCGAGGAAGACGGGCCTACGAGCAGTACGTC. Protein: CASSYARGRRAYEQYV.

A single count supports this clonotype. The J gene is TRBJ1-1, the V gene TRBV7-9; D gene ambiguous. V was trimmed by 4 bases and J by 3 bases, leaving 9 bases between them. Germline V gene data show CDR1 as SEHNR and CDR2 as FQNEAQ (reference sequence). The CDR3 is made up of 13 amino acids. The CDR3 DNA follows: TGTGCCAGCAGCTCGGAGGGCTACACTGAAGCTTTCTTT. Protein product: CASSSEGYTEAFF.

This clonotype was counted at least ten times. The chain uses TRBV20-1 and TRBJ1-1, with 9 bases fitting TRBD1. From germline, CDR1 is DFQATT and CDR2 SNEGSKA (reference sequence). The CDR3 is 14 residues long. With 3 bases clipped from V and 0 bases from J, the junction kept 2 bases outside the gene matches. The CDR3 bases are TGCAGTGCTAGGACAGGGGGAGTGAACACTGAAGCTTTCTTT. Protein sequence: CSARTGGVNTEAFF.

The V call is TRBV5-6, the J call TRBJ2-7; D perhaps matches TRBD2 (6 bases). Germline assignment: CDR1 SGHDT and CDR2 YYEEEE. V was pared by 5 bases and J by 2 bases, with 8 bases between. The CDR3 consists of 12 residues. The CDR3 loop is CASSSGTYEQYF. The CDR3 DNA reads TGTGCCAGCAGTAGCGGTACCTACGAGCAGTACTTC. Complete variable domain (other parts from reference TRBV5-6 and TRBJ2-7): DAGVTQSPTHLIKTRGQQVTLRCSPKSGHDTVSWYQQALGQGPQFIFQYYEEEERQRGNFPDRFSGHQFPNYSSELNVNALLLGDSALYLCASSSGTYEQYFGPGTRLTVT.

This clonotype was observed a handful of times. The gene calls are TRBV5-1 and TRBJ1-3; 7 nucleotides align to TRBD1. J was trimmed by 4 bases and V by 5 bases; bases with no gene match: 9. There are 15 residues in the CDR3. The germline V gene has CDR1 SGHRS and CDR2 YFSETQ. The CDR3 region has the DNA TGCGCCAGCAGTACAGGGGCCATGGGCGGAAACACCATATATTTT. It yields the protein CASSTGAMGGNTIYF.

J is TRBJ1-1 and V is TRBV28, with D possibly matching TRBD1 (5 bases). The CDR3 runs to 12 residues. The germline V gene encodes CDR1 MDHEN and CDR2 SYDVKM. Here the CDR3 reads CGTGAPNTEAFF. The CDR3 region has the DNA TGTGGAACCGGGGCACCGAACACTGAAGCTTTCTTT. The full variable domain, in which reference TRBV28 and TRBJ1-1 provide the parts outside the CDR3, is DVKVTQSSRYLVKRTGEKVFLECVQDMDHENMFWYRQDPGLGLRLIYFSYDVKMKEKGDIPEGYSVSREKKERFSLILESASTNQTSMYLCGTGAPNTEAFFGQGTRLTVV.

This clonotype was seen many times. This chain uses TRBV29-1 with TRBJ2-1; D remains unclear. The CDR3 extends over 10 amino acids. Germline V gene sequence: CDR1 SQVTM, CDR2 ANQGSEA. Trimming left V 4 bases short and J 5 bases short, with 3 bases between. This CDR3 is CSVGDNEQFF. CDR3 DNA: TGCAGCGTTGGGGACAATGAGCAGTTCTTC.

This clonotype was picked up many times. The gene calls are TRBV28 and TRBJ1-1; tentative D call: TRBD1 (5 bases). V lost 3 bases, J lost 4 bases, and 12 bases lay in between. Germline CDR1 and CDR2: MDHEN and SYDVKM. The CDR3 contains 14 residues. The CDR3 region is CASSFRGLSTEAFF. The CDR3 DNA is TGTGCCAGCAGTTTTAGGGGATTGAGCACTGAAGCTTTCTTT.

This clonotype was recorded at least ten times. This sequence joins TRBV5-1 and TRBJ2-7; D is tentatively TRBD1 or TRBD2 (5 bases each). Germline V gives CDR1 SGHRS, CDR2 YFSETQ. The length of the CDR3 is 11 residues. V lost 5 bases and J 5 bases, leaving 8 bases between the germline ends. The CDR3 coding sequence is TGCGCCAGCAGTAGAGGGGACGAGCAGTACTTC. Protein product: CASSRGDEQYF.

This clonotype came up many times. In DNA form, the CDR3 reads TGTGCCTGGAGTGGACAGGGTTTAACCATATATTTT. Its translation is CAWSGQGLTIYF. The J gene is TRBJ1-3, the V gene TRBV30, with TRBD1 matching 7 bases. The CDR3 is made up of 12 amino acids. Germline V gene sequence: CDR1 GTSNPN, CDR2 SVGIG (reference sequence). Trimming removed 1 base from V and 10 bases from J; junction bases left unmatched: 4.

Remarks on this clonotype: A read error is possible here, since a much larger clone lies one base away. The chain links TRBV12-3 or TRBV12-4 to TRBJ1-1; D may be TRBD1 (5 bases). CDR3 length equals 16 residues. Trimming cost V 2 bases and J 3 bases, with 16 bases left between them. The CDR3 DNA follows: TGTGCCAGCAGTTTAAAAACTCCAGGGTCCTACACTGAAGCTTTCTTT. This translates into CASSLKTPGSYTEAFF.

This clonotype was observed at least ten times. The chain uses TRBV10-3 and TRBJ2-3; no reliable D call. Germline-derived CDR1 and CDR2 are ENHRY and SYGVKD. Trimming removed 8 bases from V and 7 bases from J, with 4 bases in between. The CDR3 runs 9 residues. The CDR3 coding sequence is TGTGCCATCGGAAATACGCAGTATTTT. This gives the protein CAIGNTQYF.

The chain combines TRBV4-2 with TRBJ2-7, with D unresolved. CDR1 is LGHNA, CDR2 YNFKEQ, per germline. This CDR3 comprises 14 residues. V shed 1 base and J shed 3 bases, with 10 bases lying between them. The CDR3 reads CASSQVAQNYEQYF. CDR3 nucleotides: TGTGCCAGCAGCCAAGTCGCTCAAAACTACGAGCAGTACTTC.

This clonotype was observed a few times. V gene TRBV6-2 or TRBV6-3 combines with J gene TRBJ2-2; 10 bases fit TRBD2. The CDR3 covers 16 residues. Trimming took 7 bases from V and 5 from J; bases not matched to a gene: 10. Germline loops: CDR1 MNHEY, CDR2 SVGEGT. CDR3 nucleotides: TGTGCCAGCAAAAGTCCCCTAGCGGGAGAAACCGGGGAGCTGTTTTTT. Translated: CASKSPLAGETGELFF.

The count of this clonotype is one. The CDR3 loop reads CASSQAANVNYGYTF. As DNA, the CDR3 is TGCGCCAGCAGCCAGGCAGCTAACGTTAACTATGGCTACACCTTC. The V gene is TRBV4-1, the J gene TRBJ1-2; D call uncertain. From germline, CDR1 is MGHRA and CDR2 YSYEKL. V was clipped by 3 bases and J by 1 base, with 12 bases between them. The CDR3 runs 15 residues.

At least ten counts were recorded for this clonotype. The V and J genes are TRBV11-1 and TRBJ2-1; 11 bases match TRBD2. The CDR3 is 18 residues long. J was trimmed by 3 bases and V by 5 bases; bases with no gene match: 12. CDR1 is SGHAT, CDR2 FQDESV, per germline (reference sequence). The CDR3 sequence: CASSPLGASGGFYNEQFF. For the CDR3, the DNA is TGTGCCAGCAGCCCCCTCGGGGCTAGCGGGGGGTTCTACAATGAGCAGTTCTTC.

This clonotype occurred a few times. This chain joins TRBV6-2 or TRBV6-3 and TRBJ1-3, with unresolved D. Trimming removed 4 bases at V and 1 base at J, with 11 bases between. Germline assignment: CDR1 MNHEY and CDR2 SVGEGT. CDR3 length: 15 amino acids. Written as DNA, the CDR3 is TGTGCCAGCAGTTCCCTCGGGGTTTCTGGAAACACCATATATTTT. Encoded protein: CASSSLGVSGNTIYF.

This clonotype was seen ten or more times. J is TRBJ2-3 and V is TRBV12-3 or TRBV12-4, with D possibly matching TRBD2 (5 bases). This CDR3 region has 15 residues. The V and J ends lost 6 bases and 1 base respectively, with 14 bases between them. The CDR3, as DNA: TGTGCCAGCAGCTTTGAGTACGGGGGCACAGATACGCAGTATTTT. Its protein product is CASSFEYGGTDTQYF.

This clonotype was counted a few times. V is TRBV7-9 and J is TRBJ2-7; D is uncertain. The CDR3 extends over 11 amino acids. The germline gives CDR1 SEHNR, CDR2 FQNEAQ (reference sequence). V lost 3 bases, J lost 3 bases, and 3 bases lay in between. The CDR3 sequence is CASSFHYEQYF. DNA for the CDR3: TGTGCCAGCAGCTTTCACTACGAGCAGTACTTC.